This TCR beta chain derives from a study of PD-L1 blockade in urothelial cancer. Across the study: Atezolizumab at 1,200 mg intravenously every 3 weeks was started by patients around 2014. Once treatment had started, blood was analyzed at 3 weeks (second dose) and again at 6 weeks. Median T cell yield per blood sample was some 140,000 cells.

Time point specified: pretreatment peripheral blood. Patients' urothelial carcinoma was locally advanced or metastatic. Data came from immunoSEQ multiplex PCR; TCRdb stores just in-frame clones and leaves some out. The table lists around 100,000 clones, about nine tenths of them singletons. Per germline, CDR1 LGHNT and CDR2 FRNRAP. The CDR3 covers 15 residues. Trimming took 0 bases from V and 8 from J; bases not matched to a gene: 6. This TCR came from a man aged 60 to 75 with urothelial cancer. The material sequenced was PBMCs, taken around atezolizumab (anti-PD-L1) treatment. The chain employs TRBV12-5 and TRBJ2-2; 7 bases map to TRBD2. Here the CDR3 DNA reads TGTGCTAGTGGTTTGGTACTGAGCGGGGTGGGGGAGCTGTTTTTT. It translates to CASGLVLSGVGELFF.